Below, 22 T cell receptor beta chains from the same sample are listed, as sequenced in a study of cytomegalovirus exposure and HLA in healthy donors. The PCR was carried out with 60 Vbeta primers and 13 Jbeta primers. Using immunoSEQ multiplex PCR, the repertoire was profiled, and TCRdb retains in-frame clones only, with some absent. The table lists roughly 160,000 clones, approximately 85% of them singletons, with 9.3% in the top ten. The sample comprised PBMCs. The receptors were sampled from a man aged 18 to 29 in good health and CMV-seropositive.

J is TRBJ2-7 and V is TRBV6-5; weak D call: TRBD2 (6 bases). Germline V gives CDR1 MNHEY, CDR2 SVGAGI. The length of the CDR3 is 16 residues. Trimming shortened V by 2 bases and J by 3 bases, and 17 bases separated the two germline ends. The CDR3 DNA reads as TGTGCCAGCAGTTACGGGTTAGCGGCTCTAGTCTACGAGCAGTACTTC. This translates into CASSYGLAALVYEQYF.

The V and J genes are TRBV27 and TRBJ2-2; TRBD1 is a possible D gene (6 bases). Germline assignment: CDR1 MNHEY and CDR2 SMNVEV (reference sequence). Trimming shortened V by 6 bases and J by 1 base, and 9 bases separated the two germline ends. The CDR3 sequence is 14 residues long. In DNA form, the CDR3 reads TGTGCCAGCAGGACGACAGGGAACACCGGGGAGCTGTTTTTT. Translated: CASRTTGNTGELFF.

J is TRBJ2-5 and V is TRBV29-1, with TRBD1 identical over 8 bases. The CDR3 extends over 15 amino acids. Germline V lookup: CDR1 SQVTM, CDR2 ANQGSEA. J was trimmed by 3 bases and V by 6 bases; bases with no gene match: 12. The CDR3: CSVDPPGGLEETQYF. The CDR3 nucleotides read TGCAGCGTCGATCCCCCAGGGGGCCTCGAAGAGACCCAGTACTTC.

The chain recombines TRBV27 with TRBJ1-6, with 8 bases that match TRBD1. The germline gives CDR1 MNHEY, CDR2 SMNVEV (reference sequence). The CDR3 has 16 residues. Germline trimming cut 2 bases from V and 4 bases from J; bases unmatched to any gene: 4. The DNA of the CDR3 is TGTGCCAGCAGTTTAACCCGGACAGGGTATAATTCACCCCTCCACTTT. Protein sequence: CASSLTRTGYNSPLHF.

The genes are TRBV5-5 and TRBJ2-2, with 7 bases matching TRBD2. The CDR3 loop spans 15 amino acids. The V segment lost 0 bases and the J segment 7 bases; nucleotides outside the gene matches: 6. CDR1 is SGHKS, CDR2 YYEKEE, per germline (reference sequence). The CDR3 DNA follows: TGTGCCAGCAGCTTGGATTCCGGGGGGATCGGGGAGCTGTTTTTT. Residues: CASSLDSGGIGELFF.

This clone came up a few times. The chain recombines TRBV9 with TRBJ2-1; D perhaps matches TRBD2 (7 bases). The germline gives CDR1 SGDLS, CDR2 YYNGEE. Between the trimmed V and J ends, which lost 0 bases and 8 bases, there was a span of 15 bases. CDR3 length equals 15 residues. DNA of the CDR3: TGTGCCAGCAGCGTAGGGTGGGGGGGCGCAGATGAGCAGTTCTTC. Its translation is CASSVGWGGADEQFF. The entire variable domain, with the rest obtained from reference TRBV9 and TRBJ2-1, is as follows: DSGVTQTPKHLITATGQRVTLRCSPRSGDLSVYWYQQSLDQGLQFLIQYYNGEERAKGNILERFSAQQFPDLHSELNLSSLELGDSALYFCASSVGWGGADEQFFGPGTRLTVL.

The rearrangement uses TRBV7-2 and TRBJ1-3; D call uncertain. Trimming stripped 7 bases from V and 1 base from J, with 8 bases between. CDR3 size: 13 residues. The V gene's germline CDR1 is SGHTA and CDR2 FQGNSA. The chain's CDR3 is CASKIGSGNTIYF. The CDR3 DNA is TGTGCCAGCAAAATCGGGTCTGGAAACACCATATATTTT. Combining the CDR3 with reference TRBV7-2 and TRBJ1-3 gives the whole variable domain GAGVSQSPSNKVTEKGKDVELRCDPISGHTALYWYRQSLGQGLEFLIYFQGNSAPDKSGLPSDRFSAERTGGSVSTLTIQRTQQEDSAVYLCASKIGSGNTIYFGEGSWLTVV.

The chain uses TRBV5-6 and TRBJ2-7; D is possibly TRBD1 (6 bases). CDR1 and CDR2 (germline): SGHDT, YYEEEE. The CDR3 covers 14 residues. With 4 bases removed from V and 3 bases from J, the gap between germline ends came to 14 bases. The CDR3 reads CASSPRQDSYEQYF. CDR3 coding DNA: TGTGCCAGCAGCCCCCGACAGGACAGCTACGAGCAGTACTTC.

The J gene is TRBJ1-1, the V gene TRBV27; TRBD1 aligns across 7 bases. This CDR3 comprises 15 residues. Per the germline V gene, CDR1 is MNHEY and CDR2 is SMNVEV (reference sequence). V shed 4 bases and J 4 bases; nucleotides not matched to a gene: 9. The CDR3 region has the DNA TGTGCCAGCAGTTCTTGGACAGGTACCTTCACTGAAGCTTTCTTT. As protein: CASSSWTGTFTEAFF.

The CDR3 protein is CATSLAGGDTQYF. The DNA for the CDR3 is TGTGCCACCAGCCTAGCGGGGGGGGATACGCAGTATTTT. The V gene is TRBV15, the J gene TRBJ2-3; 12 bases match TRBD2. CDR3 length equals 13 residues. The V gene's germline CDR1 is LNHNV and CDR2 YYDKDF (reference sequence). J gave up 6 bases and V 5 bases, and 0 bases lay outside the gene matches.

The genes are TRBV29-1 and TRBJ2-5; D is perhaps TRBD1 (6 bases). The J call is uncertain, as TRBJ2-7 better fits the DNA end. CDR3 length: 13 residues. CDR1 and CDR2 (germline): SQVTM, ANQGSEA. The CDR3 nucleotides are TGCAGCGCCCGGACAGCTAGCTCCTACGAGCAGTACTTC. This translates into CSARTASSYEQYF.

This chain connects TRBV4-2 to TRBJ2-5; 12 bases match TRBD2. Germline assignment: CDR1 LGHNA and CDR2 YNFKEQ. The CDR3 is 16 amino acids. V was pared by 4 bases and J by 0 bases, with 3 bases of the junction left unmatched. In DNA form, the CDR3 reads TGTGCCAGCAGCCCTAGGACTAGCGGGGACCAAGAGACCCAGTACTTC. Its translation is CASSPRTSGDQETQYF.

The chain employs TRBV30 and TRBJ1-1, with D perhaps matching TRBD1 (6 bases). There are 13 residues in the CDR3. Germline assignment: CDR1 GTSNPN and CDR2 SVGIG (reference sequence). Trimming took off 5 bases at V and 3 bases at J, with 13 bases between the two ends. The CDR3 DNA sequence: TGTGCCTGGCGCAAACAGGGTTACACTGAAGCTTTCTTT. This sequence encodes CAWRKQGYTEAFF.

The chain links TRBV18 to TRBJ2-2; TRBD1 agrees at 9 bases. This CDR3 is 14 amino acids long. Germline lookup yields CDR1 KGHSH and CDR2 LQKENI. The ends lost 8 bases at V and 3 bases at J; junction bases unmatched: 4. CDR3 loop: CASPTGGDTGELFF. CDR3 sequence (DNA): TGTGCCAGCCCGACAGGGGGAGACACCGGGGAGCTGTTTTTT.

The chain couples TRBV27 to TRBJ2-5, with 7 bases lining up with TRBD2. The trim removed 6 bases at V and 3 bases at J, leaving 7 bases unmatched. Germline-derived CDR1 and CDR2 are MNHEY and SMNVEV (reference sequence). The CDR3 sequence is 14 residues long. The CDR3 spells CASRGRRGKETQYF. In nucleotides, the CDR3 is TGTGCCAGCAGAGGGAGGCGGGGGAAAGAGACCCAGTACTTC.

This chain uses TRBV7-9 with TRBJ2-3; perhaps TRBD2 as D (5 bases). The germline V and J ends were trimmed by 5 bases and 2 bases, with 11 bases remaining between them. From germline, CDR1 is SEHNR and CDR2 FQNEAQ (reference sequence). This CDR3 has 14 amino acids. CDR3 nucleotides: TGTGCCAGCAGCAAGCGGAGTTCCACAGATACGCAGTATTTT. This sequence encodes CASSKRSSTDTQYF. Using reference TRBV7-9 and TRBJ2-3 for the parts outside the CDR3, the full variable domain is DTGVSQNPRHKITKRGQNVTFRCDPISEHNRLYWYRQTLGQGPEFLTYFQNEAQLEKSRLLSDRFSAERPKGSFSTLEIQRTEQGDSAMYLCASSKRSSTDTQYFGPGTRLTVL.

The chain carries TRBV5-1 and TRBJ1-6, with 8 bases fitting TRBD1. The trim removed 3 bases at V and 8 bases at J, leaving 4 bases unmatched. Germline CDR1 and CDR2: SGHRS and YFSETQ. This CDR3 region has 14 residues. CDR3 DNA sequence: TGCGCCAGCAGCTCGGACAGGGATCATTCACCCCTCCACTTT. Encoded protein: CASSSDRDHSPLHF.

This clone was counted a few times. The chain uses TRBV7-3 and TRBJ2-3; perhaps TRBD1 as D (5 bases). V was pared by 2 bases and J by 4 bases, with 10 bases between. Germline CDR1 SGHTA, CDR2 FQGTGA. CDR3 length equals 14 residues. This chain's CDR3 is CASSLGQGPDTQYF. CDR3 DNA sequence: TGTGCCAGCAGCTTAGGGCAGGGCCCAGATACGCAGTATTTT. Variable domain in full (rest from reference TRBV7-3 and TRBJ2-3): GAGVSQTPSNKVTEKGKYVELRCDPISGHTALYWYRQSLGQGPEFLIYFQGTGAADDSGLPNDRFFAVRPEGSVSTLKIQRTERGDSAVYLCASSLGQGPDTQYFGPGTRLTVL.

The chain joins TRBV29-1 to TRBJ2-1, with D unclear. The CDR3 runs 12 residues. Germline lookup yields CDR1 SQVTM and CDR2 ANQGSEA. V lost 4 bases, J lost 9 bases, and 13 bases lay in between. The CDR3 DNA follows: TGCAGCGTTGGTCTAGGCGGCACTGAGCAGTTCTTC. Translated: CSVGLGGTEQFF.

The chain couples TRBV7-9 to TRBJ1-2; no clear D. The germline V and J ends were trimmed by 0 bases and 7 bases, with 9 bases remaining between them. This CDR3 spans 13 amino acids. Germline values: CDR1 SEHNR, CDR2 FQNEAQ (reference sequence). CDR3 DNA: TGTGCCAGCAGCTTAGCGGGGAGCTCTGGCTACACCTTC. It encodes CASSLAGSSGYTF.

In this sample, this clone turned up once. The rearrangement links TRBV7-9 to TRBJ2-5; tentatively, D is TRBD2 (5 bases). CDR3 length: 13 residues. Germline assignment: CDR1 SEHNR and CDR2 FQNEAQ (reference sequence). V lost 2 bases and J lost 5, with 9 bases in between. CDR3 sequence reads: CASSLTAGETQYF. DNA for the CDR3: TGTGCCAGCAGCTTAACGGCGGGTGAGACCCAGTACTTC. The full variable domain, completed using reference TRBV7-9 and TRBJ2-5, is DTGVSQNPRHKITKRGQNVTFRCDPISEHNRLYWYRQTLGQGPEFLTYFQNEAQLEKSRLLSDRFSAERPKGSFSTLEIQRTEQGDSAMYLCASSLTAGETQYFGPGTRLLVL.

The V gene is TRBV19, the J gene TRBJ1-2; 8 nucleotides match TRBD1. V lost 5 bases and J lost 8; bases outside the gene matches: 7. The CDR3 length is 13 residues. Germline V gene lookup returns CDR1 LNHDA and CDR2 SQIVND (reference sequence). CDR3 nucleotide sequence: TGTGCCAGTAGTCCTCGGACAGGGCAAGGCTACACCTTC. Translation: CASSPRTGQGYTF.